A selection of T cell receptor beta chains follows, all from one sample in a study of T cells in Graves' hyperthyroidism and ophthalmopathy. One entry per CDR3 protein results from TCRdb running MiXCR on the multiplex PCR reads. The sample records some 400,000 distinct CDR3 sequences, approximately 13% being singletons. Sequenced input: blood. These receptors came from a young man with Graves' hyperthyroidism that later progressed to Graves' ophthalmopathy. Both conserved end residues are part of each CDR3. The order of the fields is J gene, D gene, clone size, V gene, CDR3 protein, CDR3 DNA. D genes are given only for firm matches. For some rows the clone size is stated as once, few or many, or as a class when expanded; others skip it.

>TRBJ1-6|TRBD1|-|TRBV11-2
CASSFPPGTGFSPLHF
TGTGCCAGCAGCTTTCCCCCCGGGACAGGGTTTTCACCCCTCCACTTT
>TRBJ2-7|TRBD1|few|TRBV20-1
CSALPTGKNREQYF
TGCAGTGCCCTACCGACAGGGAAAAACCGCGAGCAGTACTTC
>TRBJ1-6|TRBD1|many|TRBV3-1
CASSQTATGGSPLHF
TGTGCCAGCAGCCAAACGGCGACAGGGGGCTCACCCCTCCACTTT
>TRBJ1-2|-|few|TRBV7-2
CASSPLGGLYGYTF
TGTGCCAGCAGCCCCCTGGGGGGGCTCTATGGCTACACCTTC
>TRBJ1-1|-|many|TRBV5-1
CASSSGPGGTEAFF
TGCGCCAGCAGCTCCGGACCCGGCGGCACTGAAGCTTTCTTT
>TRBJ1-5|-|few|TRBV7-9
CASSPLGDTNQPQHF
TGTGCCAGCAGCCCGCTAGGGGACACCAATCAGCCCCAGCATTTT
>TRBJ1-2|-|many|TRBV6-6
CASSYSAVDYGYTF
TGTGCCAGCAGTTACTCCGCCGTTGACTATGGCTACACCTTC
>TRBJ1-1|TRBD1|-|TRBV3-1
CASSLGTETRGGTEAFF
TGTGCCAGCAGCCTAGGGACAGAGACCCGCGGAGGCACTGAAGCTTTCTTT
>TRBJ2-1|-|many|TRBV2
CASSGGAGEQFF
TGTGCCAGCAGTGGGGGGGCAGGAGAGCAGTTCTTC
>TRBJ1-6|TRBD1|-|TRBV18
CASRSTGNYNSPLHF
TGTGCCAGCAGATCGACAGGGAACTATAATTCACCCCTCCACTTT
>TRBJ2-3|-|-|TRBV7-2
CASSPVGYTDTQYF
TGTGCCAGCAGCCCAGTTGGATACACAGATACGCAGTATTTT
>TRBJ1-1|-|many|TRBV9
CASSVEQGEVNEAFF
TGTGCCAGCAGCGTAGAACAGGGCGAGGTAAATGAAGCTTTCTTT
>TRBJ2-3|TRBD1|many|TRBV28
CASSYSGTGGTDTQYF
TGTGCCAGCAGTTATAGCGGGACAGGGGGCACAGATACGCAGTATTTT
>TRBJ1-4|TRBD1|many|TRBV2
CASSGGQRGNEKLFF
TGTGCCAGCAGCGGGGGACAGCGCGGTAATGAAAAACTGTTTTTT
>TRBJ2-3|-|many|TRBV20-1
CSARGQLGDTQYF
TGCAGTGCTAGAGGACAGTTGGGGGATACGCAGTATTTT
>TRBJ1-5|-|-|TRBV15
CATSRERGTLNQPQHF
TGTGCCACCAGCAGAGAGAGGGGGACACTAAATCAGCCCCAGCATTTT
>TRBJ2-7|-|many|TRBV28
CASSLHSSSYEQYF
TGTGCCAGCAGTTTACACAGCTCCTCCTACGAGCAGTACTTC
>TRBJ1-1|TRBD1|-|TRBV29-1
CSVDPHGTGNTEAFF
TGCAGCGTTGATCCTCACGGGACAGGGAACACTGAAGCTTTCTTT
>TRBJ2-1|TRBD2|-|TRBV5-4
CASSLSGGPHNEQFF
TGTGCCAGCAGCTTGAGCGGGGGGCCCCACAATGAGCAGTTCTTC
>TRBJ1-2|-|many|TRBV12-3/TRBV12-4
CASSPRDYGYTF
TGTGCCAGCAGCCCCCGGGACTATGGCTACACCTTC
>TRBJ2-3|-|many|TRBV11-2
CASSLRPAGVGDTQYF
TGTGCCAGCAGCTTAAGGCCGGCAGGGGTAGGGGATACGCAGTATTTT
>TRBJ2-3|-|many|TRBV5-1
CASSLEPFTSPDTQYF
TGCGCCAGCAGCTTGGAACCGTTCACTAGTCCAGATACGCAGTATTTT
>TRBJ1-5|TRBD1|many|TRBV10-3
CAISESGDRGTHQPQHF
TGTGCCATCAGTGAGTCCGGAGACAGGGGTACGCATCAGCCCCAGCATTTT
>TRBJ1-5|TRBD1|-|TRBV12-3/TRBV12-4
CASSLAGTANQPQHF
TGTGCCAGCAGTTTAGCGGGGACAGCCAATCAGCCCCAGCATTTT
>TRBJ1-1|-|many|TRBV7-8
CASGIPGANEAFF
TGTGCCAGCGGCATCCCGGGGGCTAATGAAGCTTTCTTT
>TRBJ1-3|-|-|TRBV28
CASKKGLGNTIYF
TGTGCCAGCAAAAAGGGCCTAGGAAACACCATATATTTT
>TRBJ2-7|-|many|TRBV20-1
CSASGVNEQYF
TGCAGTGCTTCAGGGGTTAACGAGCAGTACTTC
>TRBJ2-1|-|many|TRBV7-3
CASSRAPDGEQFF
TGTGCCAGCAGCCGCGCCCCTGATGGTGAGCAGTTCTTC
>TRBJ2-1|-|many|TRBV7-9
CASSLWLAWETYNEQFF
TGTGCCAGCAGCTTATGGCTAGCTTGGGAAACCTACAATGAGCAGTTCTTC
>TRBJ1-2|TRBD1|few|TRBV6-1
CASSGRDSDGYTF
TGTGCCAGCAGTGGCCGGGACAGCGATGGCTACACCTTC
>TRBJ2-7|TRBD1|few|TRBV4-1
CASSPDREYEQYF
TGCGCCAGCAGTCCCGACAGGGAATACGAGCAGTACTTC
>TRBJ1-4|-|many|TRBV9
CASSVGHNEKLFF
TGTGCCAGCAGCGTAGGACATAATGAAAAACTGTTTTTT
>TRBJ2-7|-|-|TRBV14
CASSQVSEQYF
TGTGCCAGCAGCCAAGTTTCGGAGCAGTACTTC
>TRBJ2-7|-|few|TRBV30
CAWAGDVSSYEQYF
TGTGCCTGGGCAGGGGACGTGAGCTCCTACGAGCAGTACTTC
>TRBJ2-2|TRBD2|-|TRBV20-1
CSARVPSGVYTGELFF
TGCAGTGCTAGAGTCCCTAGCGGGGTGTACACCGGGGAGCTGTTTTTT
>TRBJ2-5|-|few|TRBV30
CAWSGADQETQYF
TGTGCCTGGAGTGGGGCAGACCAAGAGACCCAGTACTTC
>TRBJ1-2|-|few|TRBV6-1
CASSTGLPNYGYTF
TGTGCCAGCAGTACGGGACTCCCTAACTATGGCTACACCTTC
>TRBJ1-6|-|-|TRBV30
CAWDAQGYRLHF
TGTGCCTGGGATGCTCAGGGCTACCGCCTCCACTTT
>TRBJ1-1|-|few|TRBV7-9
CASSFFLGRHTPEAFF
TGTGCCAGCAGCTTTTTTTTGGGTCGCCACACCCCAGAAGCTTTCTTT
>TRBJ2-4|TRBD1|few|TRBV2
CASLGTGRLSKNIVQYF
TGTGCCAGCTTGGGGACAGGGCGCCTCTCCAAAAACATTGTTCAGTACTTC
>TRBJ2-5|-|many|TRBV27
CASSSPTRGETQYF
TGTGCCAGCAGTTCACCGACCCGGGGGGAGACCCAGTACTTC
>TRBJ1-5|TRBD1|many|TRBV6-1
CASSEAPGGYGQPQHF
TGTGCCAGCAGTGAAGCCCCAGGGGGCTACGGTCAGCCCCAGCATTTT
>TRBJ2-2|-|-|TRBV5-1
CASSLFGGADTGELYF
TGCGCCAGCAGCTTGTTCGGGGGCGCCGACACCGGGGAGCTGTATTTT
>TRBJ2-2|TRBD1|many|TRBV28
CASSMTGGGTGELFF
TGTGCCAGCAGCATGACAGGGGGTGGCACCGGGGAGCTGTTTTTT
>TRBJ2-1|-|many|TRBV2
CASSEAGQGRFF
TGTGCCAGCAGTGAAGCGGGGCAGGGTAGGTTCTTC
>TRBJ2-2|TRBD1|many|TRBV2
CASIRTGVITGELFF
TGTGCCAGCATCCGGACAGGGGTTATTACCGGGGAGCTGTTTTTT
>TRBJ2-2|-|many|TRBV28
CASSWQSNTGELFF
TGTGCCAGCAGTTGGCAATCGAACACCGGGGAGCTGTTTTTT
>TRBJ1-1|-|many|TRBV6-5
CASSYSAGLNTEAFF
TGTGCCAGCAGTTACTCGGCAGGTCTTAACACTGAAGCTTTCTTT
>TRBJ2-3|-|-|TRBV18
CASSLDTTDTQYF
TGTGCCAGCTCTCTGGACACCACAGATACGCAGTATTTT
>TRBJ2-1|TRBD1|-|TRBV13
CASSSAGTGLNEQFF
TGTGCCAGCAGCTCGGCCGGGACAGGGCTCAATGAGCAGTTCTTC
>TRBJ1-6|-|-|TRBV7-2
CASSISSSYNSPLHF
TGTGCCAGCAGCATATCGAGCTCCTATAATTCACCCCTCCACTTT
>TRBJ2-7|-|many|TRBV2
CASSPAGPSYEQYF
TGTGCCAGCAGCCCGGCGGGGCCATCCTACGAGCAGTACTTC
>TRBJ1-1|-|once|TRBV29-1
CSVLQSEAFF
TGCAGCGTACTACAGTCTGAAGCTTTCTTT
>TRBJ2-7|TRBD2|many|TRBV28
CASTSREDYEQYF
TGTGCCAGCACCTCACGGGAGGATTACGAGCAGTACTTC
>TRBJ2-3|-|many|TRBV9
CASSVDGEPTDTQYF
TGTGCCAGCAGCGTAGACGGGGAGCCCACAGATACGCAGTATTTT
>TRBJ2-7|TRBD1|many|TRBV20-1
CSATSRDSPHYEQYF
TGCAGTGCAACCTCCCGGGACAGTCCTCATTACGAGCAGTACTTC
>TRBJ1-5|-|many|TRBV2
CASSETGSNQPQHF
TGTGCCAGCAGTGAAACCGGCAGCAATCAGCCCCAGCATTTT
>TRBJ1-1|-|few|TRBV10-2
CASSEFGHRGNTEAFF
TGCGCCAGCAGTGAATTCGGACACCGGGGGAACACTGAAGCTTTCTTT